A selection of T cell receptor beta chains follows, all from one sample in a study of blood T cell repertoires in COVID-19. Only in-frame clones appear in the TCRdb table, and some are missing; sequencing was by immunoSEQ multiplex PCR. The repertoire has some 240,000 clones, 84% of them found once; the top ten carry about 9.7%. Sequencing was done on a sample of peripheral blood. The receptors originated from a man over 45 with active or convalescent COVID-19. The CDR3 runs from the conserved cysteine through the conserved F or W. The D gene is left open where the match is weak. The size field is filled for only some rows; it gives once, few, many or a size class.

CDR3nt: TGTGCCAGCAGTTACAGGGGGCCTGGGTATGGCTACACCTTC
CDR3aa: CASSYRGPGYGYTF
j_gene: TRBJ1-2
v_gene: TRBV6-5
abundance: once
d_gene: TRBD1

CDR3nt: TGCGCCAGCAGCTTGGAGGGGGATACGCAGTATTTT
CDR3aa: CASSLEGDTQYF
j_gene: TRBJ2-3
v_gene: TRBV5-1
abundance: NA
d_gene: NA

CDR3nt: TGCGCCAGCGGTACAGGGTCGGAGAGCTACACCTTC
CDR3aa: CASGTGSESYTF
j_gene: TRBJ1-2
v_gene: TRBV5-1
abundance: NA
d_gene: NA

CDR3nt: TGCGCCAGCAGCCAAGAAGGCAGGCACTTGTATAGCAATCAGCCCCAGCATTTT
CDR3aa: CASSQEGRHLYSNQPQHF
j_gene: TRBJ1-5
v_gene: TRBV4-3
abundance: NA
d_gene: NA

CDR3nt: TGTGCCAGCAGCCGCGACAGGTACACTGAAGCTTTCTTT
CDR3aa: CASSRDRYTEAFF
j_gene: TRBJ1-1
v_gene: TRBV7-2
abundance: NA
d_gene: NA

CDR3nt: TGTGCCAGCAGTTTATATCCTGAAGCTTTCTTT
CDR3aa: CASSLYPEAFF
j_gene: TRBJ1-1
v_gene: TRBV12-3/TRBV12-4
abundance: NA
d_gene: NA

CDR3nt: TGTGCCAGCAGGGACAGTGCAACTAGAGAAAAACTGTTTTTT
CDR3aa: CASRDSATREKLFF
j_gene: TRBJ1-4
v_gene: TRBV28
abundance: NA
d_gene: NA

CDR3nt: TGTGCCAGCAGCAACGGGAGTCGGGAGCTGTTTTTT
CDR3aa: CASSNGSRELFF
j_gene: TRBJ2-2
v_gene: TRBV28
abundance: NA
d_gene: NA

CDR3nt: TGTGCCAGCAGTTACGACAGTTTTAATGAAAAACTGTTTTTT
CDR3aa: CASSYDSFNEKLFF
j_gene: TRBJ1-4
v_gene: TRBV6-5
abundance: NA
d_gene: NA

CDR3nt: TGTGCCAGCTCAGCCGGTGGTGGAGAAATCACCTATGGCTACACCTTC
CDR3aa: CASSAGGGEITYGYTF
j_gene: TRBJ1-2
v_gene: TRBV18
abundance: NA
d_gene: NA

CDR3nt: TGTGCCAGCAGTTCCAGACGGGACAGGGGTGGGACAGATACGCAGTATTTT
CDR3aa: CASSSRRDRGGTDTQYF
j_gene: TRBJ2-3
v_gene: TRBV27
abundance: NA
d_gene: TRBD1

CDR3nt: TGTGCCAGCAGTTCTAGGACAGGGAGTAACACCGGGGAGCTGTTTTTT
CDR3aa: CASSSRTGSNTGELFF
j_gene: TRBJ2-2
v_gene: TRBV9
abundance: NA
d_gene: TRBD1

CDR3nt: TGTGCCAGCTCACCGTTACAGGGGAACTCAGATACGCAGTATTTT
CDR3aa: CASSPLQGNSDTQYF
j_gene: TRBJ2-3
v_gene: TRBV18
abundance: NA
d_gene: TRBD1

CDR3nt: TGTGCCAGCAGCTTAGTAGCGGGGGGGCTGGGGACCCAGTACTTC
CDR3aa: CASSLVAGGLGTQYF
j_gene: TRBJ2-5
v_gene: TRBV7-8
abundance: NA
d_gene: TRBD2

CDR3nt: TGTGCCACCAAACCCCAACAGGGGTCGTATGGCTACACCTTC
CDR3aa: CATKPQQGSYGYTF
j_gene: TRBJ1-2
v_gene: TRBV24-1
abundance: NA
d_gene: TRBD1

CDR3nt: TGTGCCAGCTCACACCTCCCTAGCGGGAGGCGCGGTGGCACAGATACGCAGTATTTT
CDR3aa: CASSHLPSGRRGGTDTQYF
j_gene: TRBJ2-3
v_gene: TRBV18
abundance: once
d_gene: TRBD2

CDR3nt: TGTGCCAGCAGTTTTTACACCGAGCAGTTCTTC
CDR3aa: CASSFYTEQFF
j_gene: TRBJ2-1
v_gene: TRBV12-3/TRBV12-4
abundance: once
d_gene: NA

CDR3nt: TGTGCCAGCAGCCAAGTCGGACTCACTGAAGCTTTCTTT
CDR3aa: CASSQVGLTEAFF
j_gene: TRBJ1-1
v_gene: TRBV4-2
abundance: NA
d_gene: NA

CDR3nt: TGTGCCAGCAAGTCGGACAGGGCCCAGGAAAAACTGTTTTTT
CDR3aa: CASKSDRAQEKLFF
j_gene: TRBJ1-4
v_gene: TRBV2
abundance: NA
d_gene: TRBD1

CDR3nt: TGTGCCAGCAACCCAGGGGTTACAGGGGTCGAGCAGTACTTC
CDR3aa: CASNPGVTGVEQYF
j_gene: TRBJ2-7
v_gene: TRBV6-5
abundance: NA
d_gene: TRBD1

CDR3nt: TGTGCCAGCAGACCACTAGCTAATACGCAGTATTTT
CDR3aa: CASRPLANTQYF
j_gene: TRBJ2-3
v_gene: TRBV2
abundance: NA
d_gene: NA

CDR3nt: TGTGCCAGCAGCCACCCGGGACTAGCGGGTCTTCACAGGGAGACCCAGTACTTC
CDR3aa: CASSHPGLAGLHRETQYF
j_gene: TRBJ2-5
v_gene: TRBV6-2/TRBV6-3
abundance: NA
d_gene: TRBD2

CDR3nt: TGCAGCGTTGAGGTCGGATGGACAGGGACGGCCTATGGCTACACCTTC
CDR3aa: CSVEVGWTGTAYGYTF
j_gene: TRBJ1-2
v_gene: TRBV29-1
abundance: NA
d_gene: TRBD1

CDR3nt: TGTGCCAGTAGTATACTTTCGGGGCGGCAGGGGACCGGGGAGCTGTTTTTT
CDR3aa: CASSILSGRQGTGELFF
j_gene: TRBJ2-2
v_gene: TRBV19
abundance: NA
d_gene: NA

CDR3nt: TGTGCCAGCAGCCGGGAGTGGGGCTACGAGCAGTACTTC
CDR3aa: CASSREWGYEQYF
j_gene: TRBJ2-7
v_gene: TRBV21-1
abundance: once
d_gene: NA

CDR3nt: TGTGCCAGCAGCTTAGCGGGAGGGGGAAATGGAAACACCATATATTTT
CDR3aa: CASSLAGGGNGNTIYF
j_gene: TRBJ1-3
v_gene: TRBV7-2
abundance: few
d_gene: NA